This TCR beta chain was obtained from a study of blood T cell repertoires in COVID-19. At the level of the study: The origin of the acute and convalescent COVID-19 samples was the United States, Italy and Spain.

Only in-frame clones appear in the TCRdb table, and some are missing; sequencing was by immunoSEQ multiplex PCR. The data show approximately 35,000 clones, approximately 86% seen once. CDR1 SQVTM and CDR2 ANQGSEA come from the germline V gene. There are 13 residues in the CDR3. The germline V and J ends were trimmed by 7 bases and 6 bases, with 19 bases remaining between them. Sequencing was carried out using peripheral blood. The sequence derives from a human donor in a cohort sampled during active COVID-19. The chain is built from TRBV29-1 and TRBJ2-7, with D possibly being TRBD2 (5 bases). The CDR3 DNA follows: TGCAGCGCCGAGATGGAGGCTTCAGGCGAGCAGTACTTC. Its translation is CSAEMEASGEQYF.